This entry lists 18 T cell receptor beta chains sequenced from one sample in a study of PD-1 blockade in classical Hodgkin lymphoma. Using immunoSEQ multiplex PCR, the repertoire was profiled, and TCRdb retains in-frame clones only, with some absent. The table shows under 20,000 clones, with approximately 77% occurring only once. The time point denotes: cycle 4 day 1 (C4D1), after 6 weeks of nivolumab. Every one of the patients relapsed after autologous stem cell transplantation (brentuximab vedotin exposure was variable). Magnetic negative selection was used to purify CD4+ T cells from PBMCs that had been thawed. This sample comprised CD4+ T cells from blood, obtained before the fourth cycle of nivolumab. The receptors derive from a human donor with classical Hodgkin lymphoma.

The J gene is TRBJ2-1, the V gene TRBV2; D is unclear. Trimming shortened V by 3 bases and J by 6 bases, and 21 bases separated the two germline ends. The CDR3 is 17 residues long. Looked up from germline, CDR1 is SNHLY and CDR2 is FYNNEI. The DNA of the CDR3 is TGTGCCAGCAGTGATCCGCTTAGGGCAGGTCCGGGCAATGAGCAGTTCTTC. Translated: CASSDPLRAGPGNEQFF.

The rearrangement uses TRBV6-5 and TRBJ1-1; maybe TRBD1 (5 bases). In germline, CDR1 is MNHEY, CDR2 SVGAGI. The CDR3 runs to 13 residues. Trimming stripped 4 bases from V and 8 bases from J, with 14 bases between. For the CDR3, the DNA is TGTGCCAGCAGTTTAGCGCCCTCAGGGGAAGCTTTCTTT. This translates into CASSLAPSGEAFF.

This rearrangement joins TRBV10-3 to TRBJ2-3; 8 nucleotides line up with TRBD2. The CDR3 contains 12 residues. Germline V gene sequence: CDR1 ENHRY, CDR2 SYGVKD. V trimming: 8 bases; J trimming: 5 bases; junction bases outside the gene matches: 3. The CDR3 loop is CAIGREGDTQYF. The CDR3 DNA reads TGTGCCATCGGACGGGAGGGAGATACGCAGTATTTT.

The chain carries TRBV18 and TRBJ1-1; TRBD1 aligns across 7 bases. V shed 0 bases and J 0 bases; nucleotides not matched to a gene: 4. The CDR3 spans 16 residues. Germline V gene data show CDR1 as KGHSH and CDR2 as LQKENI. This chain's CDR3 is CASSPPRTGVNTEAFF. CDR3 DNA sequence: TGTGCCAGCTCACCACCCCGGACAGGAGTGAACACTGAAGCTTTCTTT.

The genes are TRBV7-2 and TRBJ1-2, with TRBD1 matching over 9 bases. The CDR3 runs to 14 residues. J was trimmed by 8 bases and V by 6 bases; bases with no gene match: 10. CDR1 SGHTA and CDR2 FQGNSA come from the germline V gene. Here the CDR3 reads CASRPRDRAIGYTF. The DNA for the CDR3 is TGTGCCAGCAGGCCCCGGGACAGGGCGATAGGCTACACCTTC. Looking up the rest from reference TRBV7-2 and TRBJ1-2 gives the full variable domain: GAGVSQSPSNKVTEKGKDVELRCDPISGHTALYWYRQSLGQGLEFLIYFQGNSAPDKSGLPSDRFSAERTGGSVSTLTIQRTQQEDSAVYLCASRPRDRAIGYTFGSGTRLTVV.

This chain joins TRBV15 and TRBJ2-7, with TRBD2 identical over 9 bases. Germline lookup yields CDR1 LNHNV and CDR2 YYDKDF (reference sequence). The junction had 7 bases not matched to a gene; V was cut back by 5 bases and J by 2 bases. The CDR3 is 15 residues long. CDR3 amino acids: CATSYLAGQTYEQYF. CDR3 DNA: TGTGCCACCAGCTATCTAGCGGGACAGACCTACGAGCAGTACTTC.

The genes are TRBV7-8 and TRBJ2-1; TRBD2 matches 9 bases. J lost 0 bases, V lost 3 bases, and 6 bases had no gene match. The CDR3 spans 17 residues. Germline lookup yields CDR1 SGHVS and CDR2 FQNEAQ. In nucleotides, the CDR3 is TGTGCCAGCAGCTTTAAGGCTAGCGGGACCTCCTACAATGAGCAGTTCTTC. It specifies CASSFKASGTSYNEQFF.

V gene TRBV6-5 combines with J gene TRBJ1-5, with D tentatively TRBD1 (5 bases). The CDR3 sequence is 15 residues long. Germline V gives CDR1 MNHEY, CDR2 SVGAGI. V shed 2 bases and J shed 5 bases, with 13 bases lying between them. This CDR3 reads CASSYTSGTDQPQHF. CDR3 in DNA: TGTGCCAGCAGTTACACATCAGGGACGGATCAGCCCCAGCATTTT.

V usage is TRBV5-1 and J usage is TRBJ1-2, with 7 bases that match TRBD1. Germline CDR1 is SGHRS and CDR2 is YFSETQ. V was pared by 3 bases and J by 7 bases, with 6 bases of the junction left unmatched. The CDR3 runs 13 residues. Written as DNA, the CDR3 is TGCGCCAGCAGCTCTACAGGGGATTCTGGCTACACCTTC. It codes for CASSSTGDSGYTF.

The chain combines TRBV4-3 with TRBJ2-1, with 11 bases matching TRBD2. The V gene end was trimmed by 1 base and the J gene end by 0 bases; junction bases not matched to a gene: 14. The V gene's germline CDR1 is LGHNA and CDR2 YSLEER. The CDR3 is 21 residues long. CDR3 coding DNA: TGCGCCAGCAGCCAAGGCTGGATGGGGGGACTAGCGGCAAGCTCCTACAATGAGCAGTTCTTC. This translates into CASSQGWMGGLAASSYNEQFF.

The chain recombines TRBV28 with TRBJ1-3; maybe TRBD1 (5 bases). Germline V gene lookup returns CDR1 MDHEN and CDR2 SYDVKM. The length of the CDR3 is 15 residues. The germline V and J ends were trimmed by 7 bases and 2 bases, with 15 bases remaining between them. In DNA, the CDR3 is TGTGCCAGCACCCCTAGTAGGGGCCCTGGAAACACCATATATTTT. Translated: CASTPSRGPGNTIYF.

The V gene is TRBV5-5, the J gene TRBJ2-5; TRBD2 matches at 8 bases. V gave up 2 bases and J gave up 9 bases; unmatched junction bases: 12. The CDR3 contains 15 residues. Germline V gene data show CDR1 as SGHKS and CDR2 as YYEKEE (reference sequence). The chain's CDR3 is CASSFSSGPGLAQYF. CDR3 bases: TGTGCCAGCAGCTTTTCTAGCGGGCCCGGGCTGGCCCAGTACTTC.

The CDR3 reads CASSTYTGRETQYF. The CDR3 region has the DNA TGTGCCAGCAGCACCTACACCGGGCGGGAGACCCAGTACTTC. The V call is TRBV5-6, the J call TRBJ2-5; D unclear. The V end lost 4 bases, the J end lost 5 bases, and 15 bases lay between the germline ends. The germline V gene has CDR1 SGHDT and CDR2 YYEEEE. The CDR3 consists of 14 residues. The full variable domain, in which reference TRBV5-6 and TRBJ2-5 provide the parts outside the CDR3, is DAGVTQSPTHLIKTRGQQVTLRCSPKSGHDTVSWYQQALGQGPQFIFQYYEEEERQRGNFPDRFSGHQFPNYSSELNVNALLLGDSALYLCASSTYTGRETQYFGPGTRLLVL.

The chain has TRBV28 and TRBJ2-5, with 9 bases that match TRBD1. Germline trimming cut 4 bases from V and 5 bases from J; bases unmatched to any gene: 11. This CDR3 comprises 16 residues. CDR1 MDHEN and CDR2 SYDVKM come from the germline V gene. CDR3 DNA sequence: TGTGCCAGCAGTTCCACCGGGACAGGGATGGGGGAGACCCAGTACTTC. Its translation: CASSSTGTGMGETQYF.

This rearrangement joins TRBV5-8 to TRBJ1-3; D is unclear. The CDR3 covers 15 residues. Germline lookup yields CDR1 SGHTS and CDR2 YDEGEE. Trimming took 1 base from V and 1 from J, leaving 9 bases between them. The CDR3 region is CASSLWGKSGNTIYF. Written as DNA, the CDR3 is TGTGCCAGCAGCTTGTGGGGAAAATCTGGAAACACCATATATTTT.

This clone was picked up a small number of times. The rearrangement uses TRBV7-8 and TRBJ2-7; D is possibly TRBD2 (6 bases). The germline V gene has CDR1 SGHVS and CDR2 FQNEAQ. Trimming shortened V by 6 bases and J by 0 bases, and 27 bases separated the two germline ends. CDR3 length equals 19 residues. CDR3 nucleotide sequence: TGTGCCAGCAGTCGGAACCCGACCAGATTGGGGGAGGCCTCCTACGAGCAGTACTTC. The encoded protein is CASSRNPTRLGEASYEQYF.

This clone was detected a few times. This chain uses TRBV5-4 with TRBJ1-2; D may be TRBD1 (5 bases). Trimming cost V 0 bases and J 2 bases, with 17 bases left between them. This CDR3 spans 17 amino acids. In germline, CDR1 is SGHNT, CDR2 YYREEE (reference sequence). The DNA for the CDR3 is TGTGCCAGCAGCTTGGCGAGAGGCCCGAGGGACAACTATGGCTACACCTTC. Translating it yields CASSLARGPRDNYGYTF. Full variable domain (rest looked up from reference TRBV5-4 and TRBJ1-2): ETGVTQSPTHLIKTRGQQVTLRCSSQSGHNTVSWYQQALGQGPQFIFQYYREEENGRGNFPPRFSGLQFPNYSSELNVNALELDDSALYLCASSLARGPRDNYGYTFGSGTRLTVV.

This clone was recorded once. The rearrangement uses TRBV25-1 and TRBJ2-7; 8 bases align to TRBD1. The CDR3 is 14 amino acids. V shed 4 bases, J shed 2 bases, and the junction held 4 bases outside the gene matches. Germline assignment: CDR1 MGHDK and CDR2 SYGVNS. In DNA form, the CDR3 reads TGTGCCAGCAGTGGTCAGGGGGCGCCCTACGAGCAGTACGTC. Translating it yields CASSGQGAPYEQYV.